The next 14 T cell receptor beta chains were all read from a single sample in a study of control samples from healthy donors and cancer patients. Sequenced by immunoSEQ multiplex PCR; TCRdb stores in-frame clones only, minus some. The table has about 170,000 clones, roughly nine tenths seen once. Material for sequencing was blood. The receptors were gathered from a woman aged 25 to 45 in good health.

V usage is TRBV2 and J usage is TRBJ1-2, with 8 bases identical to TRBD1. Germline V lookup: CDR1 SNHLY, CDR2 FYNNEI. V lost 0 bases and J lost 6; bases outside the gene matches: 3. The CDR3 totals 14 residues. CDR3 coding DNA: TGTGCCAGCAGTGAAGCCGGGACAGGAAATGGCTACACCTTC. Amino acids: CASSEAGTGNGYTF. The full variable domain, its missing parts supplied by reference TRBV2 and TRBJ1-2, is EPEVTQTPSHQVTQMGQEVILRCVPISNHLYFYWYRQILGQKVEFLVSFYNNEISEKSEIFDDQFSVERPDGSNFTLKIRSTKLEDSAMYFCASSEAGTGNGYTFGSGTRLTVV.

The rearrangement joins TRBV3-1 (or the pseudogene TRBV3-2) to TRBJ2-1; TRBD2 agrees at 8 bases. The trim removed 2 bases at V and 0 bases at J, leaving 3 bases unmatched. The length of the CDR3 is 16 residues. Per the germline V gene, CDR1 is LGHDT and CDR2 is YNNKEL (reference sequence). The CDR3 here is CASSQLSGSSYNEQFF. The CDR3 region has the DNA TGTGCCAGCAGCCAATTAAGCGGGAGCTCCTACAATGAGCAGTTCTTC.

The chain has TRBV7-3 and TRBJ2-1; 9 bases map to TRBD2. The CDR3 spans 14 residues. Germline V CDR1 and CDR2: SGHTA, FQGTGA. Germline trimming cut 6 bases from V and 4 bases from J; bases unmatched to any gene: 4. CDR3 coding DNA: TGTGCCAGCAGACCGACTAGCGGATACAATGAGCAGTTCTTC. Protein sequence: CASRPTSGYNEQFF.

The chain employs TRBV18 and TRBJ1-5; unclear D gene. The germline V gene encodes CDR1 KGHSH and CDR2 LQKENI. CDR3 length: 12 amino acids. Between the trimmed V and J ends, which lost 2 bases and 5 bases, there was a span of 4 bases. CDR3 loop: CASSPGDQPQHF. CDR3 sequence (DNA): TGTGCCAGCTCACCAGGGGATCAGCCCCAGCATTTT.

This rearrangement joins TRBV28 to TRBJ2-5; D possibly corresponds to TRBD2 (6 bases). Per germline, CDR1 MDHEN and CDR2 SYDVKM. CDR3 size: 14 residues. V gave up 3 bases and J gave up 1 base, with 9 bases separating them. CDR3 sequence: CASSFPGLQETQYF. Written as DNA, the CDR3 is TGTGCCAGCAGTTTCCCGGGACTCCAAGAGACCCAGTACTTC. The variable domain in full, with the rest retrieved from reference TRBV28 and TRBJ2-5, is DVKVTQSSRYLVKRTGEKVFLECVQDMDHENMFWYRQDPGLGLRLIYFSYDVKMKEKGDIPEGYSVSREKKERFSLILESASTNQTSMYLCASSFPGLQETQYFGPGTRLLVL.

This chain joins TRBV2 and TRBJ1-1; D gene uncertain. The V gene's germline CDR1 is SNHLY and CDR2 FYNNEI. With 6 bases removed from V and 1 base from J, the gap between germline ends came to 12 bases. There are 14 residues in the CDR3. CDR3 loop: CASRDPRPNTEAFF. Written as DNA, the CDR3 is TGTGCCAGCAGAGACCCAAGGCCGAACACTGAAGCTTTCTTT.

This clone appeared once. The V and J genes are TRBV27 and TRBJ1-6; possible D gene TRBD1, 6 bases. The CDR3 is 13 residues long. Germline CDR1 and CDR2: MNHEY and SMNVEV (reference sequence). Trimming pared 2 bases from V and 9 bases from J, leaving 8 bases between. The CDR3 protein is CASSLQGISPLHF. In nucleotides, the CDR3 is TGTGCCAGCAGTTTACAGGGGATTTCACCCCTCCACTTT.

The CDR3 coding sequence is TGTGCCAGCAGCTTAAGGCGGACTAGAGAATACAATGAGCAGTTCTTC. This gives the protein CASSLRRTREYNEQFF. The chain couples TRBV7-3 to TRBJ2-1; 7 bases fit TRBD2. Germline CDR1 reads SGHTA; CDR2 reads FQGTGA. V trimming: 1 base; J trimming: 4 bases; junction bases outside the gene matches: 7. The CDR3 has 16 amino acids.

This chain uses TRBV9 with TRBJ2-3; 14 positions agree with TRBD2. Germline CDR1 is SGDLS and CDR2 is YYNGEE. The CDR3 is 16 amino acids. V dropped 4 bases and J dropped 5; count of bases not matched to a gene: 6. CDR3 coding DNA: TGTGCCAGCAGCCCGACTAGCGGGGGGGCCGGAGATACGCAGTATTTT. Encoded protein: CASSPTSGGAGDTQYF.

This sequence joins TRBV7-9 and TRBJ1-1; no clear D. CDR1 and CDR2 from the germline V gene are SEHNR and FQNEAQ (reference sequence). Trimming cost V 3 bases and J 5 bases, with 4 bases left between them. CDR3 size: 11 residues. CDR3 loop: CASSFLTEAFF. CDR3 nucleotides: TGTGCCAGCAGCTTTCTTACTGAAGCTTTCTTT.

The chain combines TRBV2 with TRBJ2-5, with 7 nucleotides matching TRBD1. Trimming cost V 4 bases and J 1 base; bases outside gene matches: 0. Germline V gene lookup returns CDR1 SNHLY and CDR2 FYNNEI. The CDR3 runs to 13 residues. In DNA, the CDR3 is TGTGCCAGCAGTGGACAGGGCCAAGAGACCCAGTACTTC. Translation gives CASSGQGQETQYF.

The V gene is TRBV5-4, the J gene TRBJ1-2, with 8 bases matching TRBD1. Unmatched junction bases numbered 2, after V lost 4 bases and J lost 0 bases. This CDR3 comprises 14 residues. CDR1 SGHNT and CDR2 YYREEE come from the germline V gene (reference sequence). CDR3 loop: CASSAGQANYGYTF. CDR3 in DNA: TGTGCCAGCAGCGCGGGACAGGCTAACTATGGCTACACCTTC.

This chain connects TRBV6-5 to TRBJ2-1; 10 bases fit TRBD2. The CDR3 is 15 residues long. Germline trimming cut 0 bases from V and 5 bases from J; bases unmatched to any gene: 1. From germline, CDR1 is MNHEY and CDR2 SVGAGI. The DNA of the CDR3 is TGTGCCAGCAGTTACTCTACTAGCGGGGACAATGAGCAGTTCTTC. This gives the protein CASSYSTSGDNEQFF.

The chain combines TRBV12-3 or TRBV12-4 with TRBJ1-4, with D unclear. This CDR3 spans 13 amino acids. Deletions cut 1 base from V and 4 bases from J, with 4 bases between. CDR3 sequence reads: CASSLGRNEKLFF. The CDR3 nucleotides are TGTGCCAGCAGTTTAGGTCGTAATGAAAAACTGTTTTTT.